One and the same sample provided the 26 T cell receptor beta chains below, sequenced in a study of shared clonotypes between healthy human individuals. Naivety among CD8 cells was defined by CD45RO negativity and positive CCR7 selection, thereby excluding terminally differentiated effector memory CD45RA+ cells. Repertoires were generated with immunoSEQ multiplex PCR, while TCRdb's copy carries only in-frame clones and drops some. Of millions of clones in the sample, about 93% were seen once. The source material was naive CD8+ T cells from PBMCs. These receptors all come from a man younger than 35 in good health. Some clones in this sample may be carry-over from other donors' samples.

The chain employs TRBV7-2 and TRBJ1-5; D gene unclear. V lost 3 bases to trimming and J lost 7 bases, with 16 bases between them. The CDR3 consists of 15 residues. Germline lookup yields CDR1 SGHTA and CDR2 FQGNSA. CDR3 coding DNA: TGTGCCAGCAGCTTGGGGATCGGCGGCGGACAGCCCCAGCATTTT. Translated: CASSLGIGGGQPQHF.

The chain has TRBV27 and TRBJ2-7; a possible D gene is TRBD2 (6 bases). Germline V gives CDR1 MNHEY, CDR2 SMNVEV (reference sequence). The CDR3 length is 14 residues. Between the trimmed V and J ends, which lost 8 bases and 5 bases, there was a span of 19 bases. CDR3 region: CASWRGPRFDEQYF. CDR3 DNA: TGTGCCAGCTGGAGGGGACCAAGGTTCGACGAGCAGTACTTC.

The V and J genes are TRBV9 and TRBJ2-7, with 10 positions matching TRBD1. CDR1 is SGDLS and CDR2 is YYNGEE in the germline V gene. The ends lost 3 bases at V and 5 bases at J; junction bases unmatched: 11. This CDR3 contains 16 residues. The chain's CDR3 is CASSGPTGTGVHEQYF. CDR3 bases: TGTGCCAGCAGCGGGCCGACCGGGACAGGGGTCCACGAGCAGTACTTC. The whole variable domain, remainder taken from reference TRBV9 and TRBJ2-7, is DSGVTQTPKHLITATGQRVTLRCSPRSGDLSVYWYQQSLDQGLQFLIQYYNGEERAKGNILERFSAQQFPDLHSELNLSSLELGDSALYFCASSGPTGTGVHEQYFGPGTRLTVT.

This clone appeared a single time. J is TRBJ1-2 and V is TRBV27, with 7 nucleotides matching TRBD1. The CDR3 loop spans 15 amino acids. Unmatched junction bases numbered 8, after V lost 5 bases and J lost 2 bases. The germline CDR1 and CDR2 sequences are MNHEY and SMNVEV (reference sequence). DNA for the CDR3: TGTGCCAGCAGTACAACGCGGACAGGCAACTATGGCTACACCTTC. Protein sequence: CASSTTRTGNYGYTF.

On this clone: Within the sample, other DNA sequences also encode this same CDR3. The chain couples TRBV29-1 to TRBJ2-1, with a possible D match to TRBD2 (6 bases). V was trimmed by 3 bases and J by 0 bases, leaving 9 bases between them. The CDR3 sequence is 14 residues long. CDR1 is SQVTM and CDR2 is ANQGSEA in the germline V gene. The CDR3 nucleotides read TGCAGCGTTGATGGCGGGACCTCCTACAATGAGCAGTTCTTC. It translates to CSVDGGTSYNEQFF.

V and J are TRBV6-1 and TRBJ2-5; no firm D call. Germline values: CDR1 MNHNS, CDR2 SASEGT. The V gene lost 2 bases and the J gene lost 5 bases, with 18 bases spanning the gap. The CDR3 consists of 16 residues. The CDR3 loop reads CASSETSEGMGETQYF. DNA of the CDR3: TGTGCCAGCAGTGAAACTTCCGAAGGGATGGGGGAGACCCAGTACTTC.

The chain carries TRBV5-4 and TRBJ1-1; possibly TRBD1 for D (5 bases). This CDR3 spans 15 amino acids. Trimming took off 2 bases at V and 6 bases at J, with 17 bases between the two ends. Germline CDR1 and CDR2: SGHNT and YYREEE (reference sequence). CDR3 protein: CASSFKRGLGAEAFF. In DNA form, the CDR3 reads TGTGCCAGCAGCTTTAAGAGGGGTTTAGGCGCTGAAGCTTTCTTT.

The chain combines TRBV15 with TRBJ2-1, with 9 bases fitting TRBD2. The CDR3 has 16 residues. From germline, CDR1 is LNHNV and CDR2 YYDKDF (reference sequence). After removal of 5 bases from V and 4 bases from J, the junction contained 9 bases not matched to a gene. CDR3 sequence (DNA): TGTGCCACCAGCGCATCCTCTAGCGGGGTATACAATGAGCAGTTCTTC. Its protein product is CATSASSSGVYNEQFF.

This chain connects TRBV29-1 to TRBJ1-2; TRBD1 is a possible D gene (6 bases). V was clipped by 3 bases and J by 4 bases, with 15 bases between them. This CDR3 is 14 amino acids long. The germline CDR1 and CDR2 sequences are SQVTM and ANQGSEA. The CDR3 sequence: CSVDFGGRVYGYTF. CDR3 nucleotide sequence: TGCAGCGTTGATTTCGGGGGGCGTGTCTATGGCTACACCTTC.

This clone came up a few times. The same CDR3 can be traced to other DNA sequences in this sample. This chain joins TRBV4-1 and TRBJ1-5; D uncertain. Looked up from germline, CDR1 is MGHRA and CDR2 is YSYEKL. Trimming took off 0 bases at V and 0 bases at J, with 3 bases between the two ends. The CDR3 is made up of 14 amino acids. The CDR3 bases are TGCGCCAGCAGCCAAGACAGTAGCAATCAGCCCCAGCATTTT. As protein: CASSQDSSNQPQHF.

This rearrangement joins TRBV9 to TRBJ1-2; TRBD1 aligns across 11 bases. Germline loops: CDR1 SGDLS, CDR2 YYNGEE. V trimming: 3 bases; J trimming: 6 bases; junction bases outside the gene matches: 10. This CDR3 is built from 16 residues. The CDR3 spells CASSGFEPGQGDGYTF. The CDR3 DNA reads TGTGCCAGCAGCGGCTTTGAACCGGGACAGGGGGATGGCTACACCTTC. The whole variable domain, remainder taken from reference TRBV9 and TRBJ1-2, is DSGVTQTPKHLITATGQRVTLRCSPRSGDLSVYWYQQSLDQGLQFLIQYYNGEERAKGNILERFSAQQFPDLHSELNLSSLELGDSALYFCASSGFEPGQGDGYTFGSGTRLTVV.

V and J are TRBV2 and TRBJ2-7; a weak D match, TRBD1 (6 bases). The CDR3 extends over 15 amino acids. With 5 bases removed from V and 5 bases from J, the gap between germline ends came to 19 bases. Germline CDR1 is SNHLY and CDR2 is FYNNEI. CDR3: CASSRGTGRKDEQYF. CDR3 nucleotide sequence: TGTGCCAGCAGTAGGGGAACAGGGAGAAAGGACGAGCAGTACTTC.

This chain connects TRBV27 to TRBJ2-2; 7 positions match TRBD1. This CDR3 has 15 amino acids. J was trimmed by 3 bases and V by 3 bases; bases with no gene match: 4. Germline loops: CDR1 MNHEY, CDR2 SMNVEV (reference sequence). CDR3 region: CASSFRDSYTGELFF. The CDR3 DNA sequence: TGTGCCAGCAGTTTCCGGGACAGCTACACCGGGGAGCTGTTTTTT.

V is TRBV9 and J is TRBJ2-2, with D tentatively TRBD2 (6 bases). Trimming removed 1 base at V and 5 bases at J, with 18 bases between. Germline V gives CDR1 SGDLS, CDR2 YYNGEE. The CDR3 consists of 17 residues. CDR3 sequence reads: CASSVSGQRSGTGELFF. The CDR3, as DNA: TGTGCCAGCAGCGTATCTGGGCAGAGGAGCGGGACCGGGGAGCTGTTTTTT.

The chain is built from TRBV27 and TRBJ2-2, with D maybe TRBD1 (6 bases). This CDR3 has 14 residues. The V end was cut by 4 bases, the J end by 3 bases, with 9 bases between. Germline V gene data show CDR1 as MNHEY and CDR2 as SMNVEV (reference sequence). CDR3 sequence reads: CASSWTVDTGELFF. CDR3 in DNA: TGTGCCAGCAGTTGGACAGTGGACACCGGGGAGCTGTTTTTT.

Turning to this clone: At one of its ends the junction is not consistent with the germline gene, which may arise from a read error. V usage is TRBV4-1 and J usage is TRBJ2-1; D is perhaps TRBD2 (6 bases). Germline CDR1 reads MGHRA; CDR2 reads YSYEKL. The CDR3 covers 15 residues. CDR3 DNA sequence: TGCGCCAGCACCCAACTAGCTACCTCCTACAATGAGCAGTTCTTC. Amino acid sequence: CASTQLATSYNEQFF.

The V gene is TRBV5-6, the J gene TRBJ1-2, with 9 bases that match TRBD1. CDR1 and CDR2 from the germline V gene are SGHDT and YYEEEE. Losses at the gene ends were 4 bases for V and 4 bases for J; bases not matched to a gene: 8. CDR3 length: 15 residues. The CDR3 sequence is CASSLGTGLFYGYTF. CDR3 bases: TGTGCCAGCAGCCTCGGGACAGGGCTCTTCTATGGCTACACCTTC.

The chain carries TRBV7-9 and TRBJ2-7; D perhaps matches TRBD1 (6 bases). The ends were cut back, 1 base at V and 1 base at J, with 11 bases in the middle. CDR1 SEHNR and CDR2 FQNEAQ come from the germline V gene (reference sequence). The CDR3 is 15 residues long. The CDR3 DNA sequence: TGTGCCAGCAGCTTAGTGGGGGCGGCTTCCTACGAGCAGTACTTC. Protein: CASSLVGAASYEQYF.

The chain links TRBV7-3 to TRBJ2-7, with 9 bases that match TRBD2. This CDR3 contains 17 residues. The germline CDR1 and CDR2 sequences are SGHTA and FQGTGA. V lost 1 base to trimming and J lost 3 bases; unmatched junction nucleotides: 10. The CDR3 region is CASSLIEAGLAIYEQYF. The CDR3 nucleotides are TGTGCCAGCAGCTTAATCGAAGCGGGACTAGCAATCTACGAGCAGTACTTC. The variable domain in full, completed from reference TRBV7-3 and TRBJ2-7, reads GAGVSQTPSNKVTEKGKYVELRCDPISGHTALYWYRQSLGQGPEFLIYFQGTGAADDSGLPNDRFFAVRPEGSVSTLKIQRTERGDSAVYLCASSLIEAGLAIYEQYFGPGTRLTVT.

Concerning this clone: Other nucleotide sequences from this sample produce the same CDR3. The CDR3 sequence: CASSLRGGYEQYF. The CDR3 DNA is TGTGCCAGCAGTTTACGCGGAGGCTACGAGCAGTACTTC. The gene calls are TRBV27 and TRBJ2-7; D is perhaps TRBD2 (5 bases). This CDR3 comprises 13 residues. Per germline, CDR1 MNHEY and CDR2 SMNVEV (reference sequence). V was clipped by 2 bases and J by 3 bases, with 8 bases between them.

The V and J genes are TRBV28 and TRBJ2-7, with D tentatively TRBD2 (7 bases). Germline CDR1 is MDHEN and CDR2 is SYDVKM. Trimming shortened V by 3 bases and J by 4 bases, and 13 bases separated the two germline ends. The CDR3 totals 14 residues. The CDR3 loop is CASSFEGGKYEQYF. The CDR3 bases are TGTGCCAGCAGTTTCGAGGGGGGGAAATACGAGCAGTACTTC.

This clone appeared a single time. This sequence joins TRBV9 and TRBJ2-7, with D unclear. CDR3 length equals 14 residues. Germline V gene data show CDR1 as SGDLS and CDR2 as YYNGEE. V was cut by 0 bases and J by 2 bases, with 9 bases left in between. The CDR3 nucleotides read TGTGCCAGCAGCGTAGTTTCTTCGACCTACGAGCAGTACTTC. This codes for CASSVVSSTYEQYF.

With respect to this clone: In the same sample, other DNA sequences code for this CDR3. This sequence joins TRBV27 and TRBJ2-7, with 7 bases lining up with TRBD2. CDR1 is MNHEY and CDR2 is SMNVEV in the germline V gene (reference sequence). V lost 4 bases and J lost 3; bases outside the gene matches: 3. The CDR3 is 13 residues long. The CDR3 spells CASSWGGNYEQYF. The CDR3 coding sequence is TGTGCCAGCAGTTGGGGGGGGAACTACGAGCAGTACTTC.

The V call is TRBV28, the J call TRBJ1-1; D is perhaps TRBD1 (6 bases). Germline CDR1 reads MDHEN; CDR2 reads SYDVKM. CDR3 size: 14 residues. Trimming left V 6 bases short and J 1 base short, with 12 bases between. The DNA of the CDR3 is TGTGCCAGCAGGAGGGGGGGAGAGAACACTGAAGCTTTCTTT. This gives the protein CASRRGGENTEAFF.

The chain couples TRBV7-9 to TRBJ2-7; 13 positions agree with TRBD2. Germline V CDR1 and CDR2: SEHNR, FQNEAQ (reference sequence). This CDR3 comprises 17 residues. With V trimmed by 5 bases and J by 6 bases, 13 bases remained unmatched. The CDR3 bases are TGTGCCAGCAGCCACACACTAGCGGGAGGGCCTGGGGGCGAGCAGTACTTC. Translated: CASSHTLAGGPGGEQYF.

The V call is TRBV9, the J call TRBJ2-5, with 10 bases matching TRBD1. V lost 2 bases and J lost 0; bases outside the gene matches: 7. This CDR3 region has 17 residues. CDR1 and CDR2 (germline): SGDLS, YYNGEE. DNA of the CDR3: TGTGCCAGCAGCGTCGGGGGGGGACAGGGGTACCAAGAGACCCAGTACTTC. Translation gives CASSVGGGQGYQETQYF.